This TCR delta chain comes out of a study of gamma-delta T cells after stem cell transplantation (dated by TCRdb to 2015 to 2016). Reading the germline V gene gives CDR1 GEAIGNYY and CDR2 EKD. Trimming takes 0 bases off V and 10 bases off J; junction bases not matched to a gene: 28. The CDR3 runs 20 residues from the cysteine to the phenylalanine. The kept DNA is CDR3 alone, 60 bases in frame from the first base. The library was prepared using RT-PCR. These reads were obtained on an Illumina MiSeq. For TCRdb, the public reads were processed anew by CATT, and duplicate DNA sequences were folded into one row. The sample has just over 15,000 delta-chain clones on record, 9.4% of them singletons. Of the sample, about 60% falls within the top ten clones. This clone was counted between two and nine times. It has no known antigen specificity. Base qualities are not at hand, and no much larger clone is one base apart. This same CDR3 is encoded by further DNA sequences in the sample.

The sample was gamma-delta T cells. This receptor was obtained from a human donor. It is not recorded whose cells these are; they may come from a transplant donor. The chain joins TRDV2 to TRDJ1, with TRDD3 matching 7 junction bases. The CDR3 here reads CACDTAEVLGAHRGAYTLIF. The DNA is TGTGCCTGTGACACCGCTGAAGTCCTGGGGGCTCACCGAGGTGCGTATACACTCATCTTT.